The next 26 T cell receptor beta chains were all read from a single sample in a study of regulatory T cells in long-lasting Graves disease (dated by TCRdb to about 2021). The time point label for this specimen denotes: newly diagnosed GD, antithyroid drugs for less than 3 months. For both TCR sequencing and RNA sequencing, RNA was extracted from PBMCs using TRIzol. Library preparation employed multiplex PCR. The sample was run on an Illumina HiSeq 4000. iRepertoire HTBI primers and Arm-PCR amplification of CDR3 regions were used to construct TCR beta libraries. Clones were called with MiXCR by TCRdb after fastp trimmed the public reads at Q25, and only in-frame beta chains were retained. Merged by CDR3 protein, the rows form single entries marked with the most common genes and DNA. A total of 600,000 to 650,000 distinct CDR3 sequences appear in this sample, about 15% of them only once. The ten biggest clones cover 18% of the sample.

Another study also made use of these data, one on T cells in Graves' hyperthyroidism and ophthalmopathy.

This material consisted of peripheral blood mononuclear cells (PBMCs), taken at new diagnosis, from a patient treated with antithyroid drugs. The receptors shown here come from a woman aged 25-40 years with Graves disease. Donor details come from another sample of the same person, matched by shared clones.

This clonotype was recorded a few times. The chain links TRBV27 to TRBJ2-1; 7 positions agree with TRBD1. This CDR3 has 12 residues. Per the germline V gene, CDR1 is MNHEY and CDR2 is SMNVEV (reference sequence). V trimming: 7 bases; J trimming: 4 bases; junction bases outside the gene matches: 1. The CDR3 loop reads CASTDRYNEQFF. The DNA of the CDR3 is TGTGCCAGCACGGACAGGTACAATGAGCAGTTCTTC.

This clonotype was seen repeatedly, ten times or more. For the CDR3, the DNA is TGTGCTACCGGGCCGGGAATTACCGGGGAGCTGTTTTTT. Its protein is CATGPGITGELFF. V and J are TRBV2 and TRBJ2-2; tentatively, D is TRBD2 (5 bases). The CDR3 runs to 13 residues. CDR1 is SNHLY, CDR2 FYNNEI, per germline.

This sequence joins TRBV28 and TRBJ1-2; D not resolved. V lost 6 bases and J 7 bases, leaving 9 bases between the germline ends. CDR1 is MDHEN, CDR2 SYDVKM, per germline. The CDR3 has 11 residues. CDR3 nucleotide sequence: TGTGCCAGCAGAAAATCTGGTGGCTACACCTTC. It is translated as CASRKSGGYTF.

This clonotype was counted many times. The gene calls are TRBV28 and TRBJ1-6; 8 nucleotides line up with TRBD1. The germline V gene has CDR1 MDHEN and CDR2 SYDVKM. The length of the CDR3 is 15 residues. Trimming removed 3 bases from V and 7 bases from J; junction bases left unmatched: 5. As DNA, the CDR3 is TGTGCCAGCAGTTTGGGCGACAGGGGAAATTCACCCCTCCACTTT. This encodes CASSLGDRGNSPLHF.

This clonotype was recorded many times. CDR3 loop: CASSEYIGSSSYEQYF. CDR3 bases: TGTGCCAGCAGTGAATACATCGGGTCCAGCTCCTACGAGCAGTACTTC. The rearrangement uses TRBV6-1 and TRBJ2-7; unclear D gene. Germline V gene lookup returns CDR1 MNHNS and CDR2 SASEGT. The ends were cut back, 2 bases at V and 0 bases at J, with 14 bases in the middle. CDR3 length: 16 amino acids.

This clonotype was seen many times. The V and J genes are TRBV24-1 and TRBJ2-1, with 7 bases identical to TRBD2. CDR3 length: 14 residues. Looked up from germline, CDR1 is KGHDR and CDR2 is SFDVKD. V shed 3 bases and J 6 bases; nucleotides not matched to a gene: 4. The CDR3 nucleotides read TGTGCCACCAGTGATACCGGACTAGTCAATGAGCAGTTCTTC. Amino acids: CATSDTGLVNEQFF.

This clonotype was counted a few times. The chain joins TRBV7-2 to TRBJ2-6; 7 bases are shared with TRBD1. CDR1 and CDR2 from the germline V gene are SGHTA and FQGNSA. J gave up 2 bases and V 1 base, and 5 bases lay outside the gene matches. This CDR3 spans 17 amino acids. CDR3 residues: CASSLVSTGAGANVLTF. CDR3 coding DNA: TGTGCCAGCAGCTTAGTATCAACAGGGGCTGGGGCCAACGTCCTGACTTTC.

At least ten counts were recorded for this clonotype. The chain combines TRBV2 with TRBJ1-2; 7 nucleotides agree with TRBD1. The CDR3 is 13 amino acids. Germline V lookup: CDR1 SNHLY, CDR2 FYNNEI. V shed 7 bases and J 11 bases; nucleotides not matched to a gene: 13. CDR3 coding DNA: TGTGCCAGCACCACCGGGACAGAGAATAGGTACACCTTC. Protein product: CASTTGTENRYTF.

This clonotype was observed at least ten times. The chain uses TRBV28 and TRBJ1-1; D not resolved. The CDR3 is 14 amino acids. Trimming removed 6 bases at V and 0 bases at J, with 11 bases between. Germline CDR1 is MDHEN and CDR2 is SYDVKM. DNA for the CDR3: TGTGCCAGCAGGGGTTCAGACATGAACACTGAAGCTTTCTTT. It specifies CASRGSDMNTEAFF.

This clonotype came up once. DNA for the CDR3: TGTGCCAGCAGCTCCCCGCGAGGCAGCGGGAGTCAGGACGAGCAGTACTTC. Translation: CASSSPRGSGSQDEQYF. V usage is TRBV28 and J usage is TRBJ2-7; TRBD2 agrees at 8 bases. This CDR3 is 17 amino acids long. The J segment lost 5 bases and the V segment lost 6 bases, leaving 18 bases of the junction unmatched. Germline V lookup: CDR1 MDHEN, CDR2 SYDVKM.

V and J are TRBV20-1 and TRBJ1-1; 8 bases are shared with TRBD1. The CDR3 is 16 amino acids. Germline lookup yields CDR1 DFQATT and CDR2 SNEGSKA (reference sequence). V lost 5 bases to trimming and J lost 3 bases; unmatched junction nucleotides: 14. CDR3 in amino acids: CSAYIGQGFLDTEAFF. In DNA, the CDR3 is TGCAGTGCTTACATAGGACAGGGTTTCTTGGACACTGAAGCTTTCTTT.

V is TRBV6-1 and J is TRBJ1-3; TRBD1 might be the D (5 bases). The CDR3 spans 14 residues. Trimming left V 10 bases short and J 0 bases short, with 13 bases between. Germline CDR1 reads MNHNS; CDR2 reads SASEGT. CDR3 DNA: TGTGCCATAGAGACAGTAGGCTCTGGAAACACCATATATTTT. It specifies CAIETVGSGNTIYF.

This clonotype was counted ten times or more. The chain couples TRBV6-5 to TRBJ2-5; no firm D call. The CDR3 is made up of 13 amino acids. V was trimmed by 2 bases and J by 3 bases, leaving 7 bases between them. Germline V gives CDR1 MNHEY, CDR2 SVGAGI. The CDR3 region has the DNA TGTGCCAGCAGTTACCGGGCAGAAGAGACCCAGTACTTC. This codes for CASSYRAEETQYF.

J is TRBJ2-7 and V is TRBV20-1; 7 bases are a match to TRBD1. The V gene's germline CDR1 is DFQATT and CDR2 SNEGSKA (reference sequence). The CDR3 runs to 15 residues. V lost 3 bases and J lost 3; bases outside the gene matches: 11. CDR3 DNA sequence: TGCAGTGCTAGTGATCCCGGGGACAGTCACTACGAGCAGTACTTC. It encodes CSASDPGDSHYEQYF.

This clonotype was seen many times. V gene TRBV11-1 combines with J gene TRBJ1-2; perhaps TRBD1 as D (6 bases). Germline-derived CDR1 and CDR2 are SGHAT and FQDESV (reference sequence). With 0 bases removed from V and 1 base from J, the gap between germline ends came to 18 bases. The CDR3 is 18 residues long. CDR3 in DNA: TGTGCCAGCAGCTTAGCCTCGAACCGGGACAAGAGTAACTATGGCTACACCTTC. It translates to CASSLASNRDKSNYGYTF.

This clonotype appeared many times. The CDR3 sequence: CASSLESLGTLYNEQFF. CDR3 DNA: TGTGCCAGCAGTTTAGAATCGTTAGGGACACTCTACAATGAGCAGTTCTTC. The rearrangement joins TRBV28 to TRBJ2-1; D is perhaps TRBD1 (6 bases). This CDR3 has 17 amino acids. V was cut by 2 bases and J by 3 bases, with 17 bases left in between. The germline V gene encodes CDR1 MDHEN and CDR2 SYDVKM.

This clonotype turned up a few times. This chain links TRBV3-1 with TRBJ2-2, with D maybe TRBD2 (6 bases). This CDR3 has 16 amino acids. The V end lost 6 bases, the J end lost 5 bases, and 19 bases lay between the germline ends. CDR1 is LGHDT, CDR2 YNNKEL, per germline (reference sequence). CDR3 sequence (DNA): TGTGCCAGCAGAGTACGTAGCGGCGATCTAACCGGGGAGCTGTTTTTT. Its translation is CASRVRSGDLTGELFF.

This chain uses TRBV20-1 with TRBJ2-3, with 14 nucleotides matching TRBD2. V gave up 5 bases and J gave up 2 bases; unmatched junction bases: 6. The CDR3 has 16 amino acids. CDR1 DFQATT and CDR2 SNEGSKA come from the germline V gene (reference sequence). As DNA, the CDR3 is TGCAGTGCTTACGGGACTAGCGGGAGTGTCACAGATACGCAGTATTTT. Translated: CSAYGTSGSVTDTQYF.

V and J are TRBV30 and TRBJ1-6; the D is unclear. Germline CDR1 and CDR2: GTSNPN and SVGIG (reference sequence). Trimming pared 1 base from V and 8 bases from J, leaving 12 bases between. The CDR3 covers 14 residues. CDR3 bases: TGTGCCTGGAGTGAGGCAGGCATTTATTCACCCCTCCACTTT. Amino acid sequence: CAWSEAGIYSPLHF. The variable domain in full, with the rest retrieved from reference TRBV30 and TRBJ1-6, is SQTIHQWPATLVQPVGSPLSLECTVEGTSNPNLYWYRQAAGRGLQLLFYSVGIGQISSEVPQNLSASRPQDRQFILSSKKLLLSDSGFYLCAWSEAGIYSPLHFGNGTRLTVT.

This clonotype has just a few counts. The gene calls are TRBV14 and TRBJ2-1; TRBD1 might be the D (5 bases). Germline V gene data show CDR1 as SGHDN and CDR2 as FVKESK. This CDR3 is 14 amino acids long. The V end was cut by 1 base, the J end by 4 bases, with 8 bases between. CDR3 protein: CASSQGQWYNEQFF. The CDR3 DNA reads TGTGCCAGCAGCCAAGGACAGTGGTACAATGAGCAGTTCTTC. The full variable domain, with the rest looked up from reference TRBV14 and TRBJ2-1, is EAGVTQFPSHSVIEKGQTVTLRCDPISGHDNLYWYRRVMGKEIKFLLHFVKESKQDESGMPNNRFLAERTGGTYSTLKVQPAELEDSGVYFCASSQGQWYNEQFFGPGTRLTVL.

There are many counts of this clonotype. The CDR3 DNA follows: TGTGCCAGTAGTCCGGGACACGCCGGGAGCAATCAGCCCCAGCATTTT. Its translation: CASSPGHAGSNQPQHF. The chain recombines TRBV19 with TRBJ1-5; D may be TRBD1 (6 bases). This CDR3 is 16 amino acids long. V dropped 5 bases and J dropped 1 base, with 15 bases sitting between them. Germline loops: CDR1 LNHDA, CDR2 SQIVND (reference sequence). Looking up the rest from reference TRBV19 and TRBJ1-5 gives the full variable domain: DGGITQSPKYLFRKEGQNVTLSCEQNLNHDAMYWYRQDPGQGLRLIYYSQIVNDFQKGDIAEGYSVSREKKESFPLTVTSAQKNPTAFYLCASSPGHAGSNQPQHFGDGTRLSIL.

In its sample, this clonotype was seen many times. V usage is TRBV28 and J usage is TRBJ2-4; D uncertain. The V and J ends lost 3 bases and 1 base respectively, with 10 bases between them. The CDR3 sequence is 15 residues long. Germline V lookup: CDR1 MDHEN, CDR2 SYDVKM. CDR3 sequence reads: CASSLLSVAKNIQYF. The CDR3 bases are TGTGCCAGCAGTTTGTTGAGTGTGGCCAAAAACATTCAGTACTTC.

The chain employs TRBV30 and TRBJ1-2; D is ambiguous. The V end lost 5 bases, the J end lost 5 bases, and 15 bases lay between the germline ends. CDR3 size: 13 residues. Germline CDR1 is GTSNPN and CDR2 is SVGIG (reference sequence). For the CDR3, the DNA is TGTGCCTGGGCCCCTAATCTTGGGTATGGCTACACCTTC. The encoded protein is CAWAPNLGYGYTF.

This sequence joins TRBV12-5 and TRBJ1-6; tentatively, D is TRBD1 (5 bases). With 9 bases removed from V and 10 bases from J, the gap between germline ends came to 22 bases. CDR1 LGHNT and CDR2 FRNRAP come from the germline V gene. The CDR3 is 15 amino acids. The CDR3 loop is CARPPQRGGGSPLHF. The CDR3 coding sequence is TGTGCTAGACCCCCCCAAAGGGGAGGTGGCTCACCCCTCCACTTT.

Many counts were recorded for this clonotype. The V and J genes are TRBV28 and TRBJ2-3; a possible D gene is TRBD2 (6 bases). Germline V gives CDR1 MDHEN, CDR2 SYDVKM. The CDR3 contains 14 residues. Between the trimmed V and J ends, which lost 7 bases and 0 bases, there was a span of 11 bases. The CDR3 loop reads CASKWGLSTDTQYF. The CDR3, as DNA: TGTGCCAGCAAATGGGGACTTAGCACAGATACGCAGTATTTT.

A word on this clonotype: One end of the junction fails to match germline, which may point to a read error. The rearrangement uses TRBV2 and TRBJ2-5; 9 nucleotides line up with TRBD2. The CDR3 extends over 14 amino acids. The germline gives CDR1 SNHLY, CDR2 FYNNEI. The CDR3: CASLSSGTSKTRYF. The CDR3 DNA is TGTGCCAGCCTCTCTTCCGGGACTAGCAAGACCCGGTACTTC.